This record concerns one T cell receptor (beta chain) sequence. Antigen unknown. This record comes from a study of monozygotic twins with cystic fibrosis. As for the study in general: Library input was three micrograms of fragmented DNA, with approximately 15 PCR cycles.

Trimming stripped 5 bases from V and 3 bases from J, with 8 bases between. Germline loops: CDR1 SGHRS, CDR2 YFSETQ. The CDR3 has 12 residues. General study points: Median Simpson clonality of 0.0095 suggested naive T cells predominated. Unrelated CF individuals shared fewer identical clonotypes than monozygotic CF twins.

Measured with immunoSEQ multiplex PCR; TCRdb has only the in-frame clones, and not every one. Of 35,000 or so clones listed, around 82% are singletons. The chain recombines TRBV5-1 with TRBJ1-2; D is undetermined. Sequencing input: blood. The receptor was isolated from a girl aged 2 to 9 with cystic fibrosis. For the CDR3, the DNA is TGCGCCAGCAGTTTCGGCGACTATGGCTACACCTTC. Encoded protein: CASSFGDYGYTF.